This T cell receptor beta chain was profiled in a study of blood T cells in healthy people across ages. The authors ran a second PCR of about 6 to 11 cycles using a sample-barcoded 5' primer and a J-beta primer mix. TCRdb reprocessed the 5' RACE reads with MiXCR, giving one entry per CDR3 protein. The repertoire holds hundreds of thousands of distinct CDR3 sequences, with about 34% as singletons. This clonotype occurred many times. V lost 4 bases, J lost 5 bases, and 8 bases lay in between. Per the germline V gene, CDR1 is SGHAT and CDR2 is FQNNGV. CDR3 length: 12 residues. Sequencing was done on a sample of blood. The chain recombines TRBV11-2 with TRBJ1-2; the D gene is possibly TRBD1 (5 bases). The source is a woman older than 75 in good health. CDR3 amino acids: CASSSRGYGYTF. In DNA, the CDR3 is TGTGCCAGCAGCTCTAGGGGATATGGCTACACCTTC.